A selection of T cell receptor beta chains follows, all from one sample in a study of blood T cell repertoires in COVID-19. Data came from immunoSEQ multiplex PCR; TCRdb stores just in-frame clones and leaves some out. The table has 500,000 to 600,000 clones, 85% to 90% seen once; the top ten hold roughly 7.4%. Specimen: peripheral blood. The source of these receptors is a woman aged 45 to 65 with COVID-19, enrolled during active disease. CDR3s include the opening cysteine and the closing phenylalanine or tryptophan. The order of the fields is D gene, J gene, V gene, clone size, CDR3 protein, CDR3 DNA. D genes are given only for firm matches. Clone size is shown for a subset of rows, as once, few, many or a class of expanded clone.

TRBD2,TRBJ2-2,TRBV29-1,few,CGAQGAGGQSGTGELFF,TGCGGAGCCCAAGGGGCGGGGGGGCAGTCGGGCACCGGGGAGCTGTTTTTT
NA,TRBJ1-4,TRBV19,NA,CASSIAGAGYNEKLFF,TGTGCCAGTAGTATAGCTGGGGCTGGGTATAATGAAAAACTGTTTTTT
NA,TRBJ2-1,TRBV6-5,NA,CASMAYNEQFF,TGTGCCAGTATGGCTTACAATGAGCAGTTCTTC
NA,TRBJ2-7,TRBV9,NA,CASRGQGSEQYF,TGTGCCAGCAGAGGGCAGGGTAGCGAGCAGTACTTC
NA,TRBJ2-3,TRBV29-1,NA,CTTARADTQYF,TGCACTACAGCCCGCGCAGATACGCAGTATTTT
NA,TRBJ1-1,TRBV7-3,NA,CASSLFKDMRGIHTPETTEAFF,TGTGCCAGCAGCTTATTTAAGGATATGAGAGGGATCCACACCCCGGAGACCACTGAAGCTTTCTTT
TRBD2,TRBJ2-1,TRBV30,NA,CAWRARTGLAAVGNEQFF,TGTGCCTGGAGAGCTAGGACTGGACTAGCGGCGGTTGGCAATGAGCAGTTCTTC
NA,TRBJ1-4,TRBV30,NA,CAWSLSREKLFF,TGTGCCTGGAGTTTATCGCGGGAAAAACTGTTTTTT
TRBD1,TRBJ1-1,TRBV27,once,CASSPGTGGITEAFF,TGTGCCAGCAGTCCTGGGACAGGGGGCATCACTGAAGCTTTCTTT
NA,TRBJ1-5,TRBV13,NA,CASSSGGAGPQHF,TGTGCCAGCAGCTCGGGAGGCGCCGGGCCCCAGCATTTT
NA,TRBJ2-7,TRBV25-1,NA,CASSEPGRVGGQYF,TGTGCCAGCAGTGAACCAGGACGTGTAGGGGGGCAGTACTTC
NA,TRBJ1-6,TRBV6-6,NA,CASSYGGAGGNSPLHF,TGTGCCAGCAGTTACGGGGGGGCAGGCGGTAATTCACCCCTCCACTTT
NA,TRBJ1-2,TRBV2,NA,CASSEARSGGYTF,TGTGCCAGCAGTGAAGCGAGGTCAGGGGGCTACACCTTC
TRBD2,TRBJ2-5,TRBV3-1/TRBV3-2,NA,CASSRRGGRGVLTQYF,TGTGCCAGCAGCCGCAGGGGCGGGCGGGGGGTCTTGACCCAGTACTTC